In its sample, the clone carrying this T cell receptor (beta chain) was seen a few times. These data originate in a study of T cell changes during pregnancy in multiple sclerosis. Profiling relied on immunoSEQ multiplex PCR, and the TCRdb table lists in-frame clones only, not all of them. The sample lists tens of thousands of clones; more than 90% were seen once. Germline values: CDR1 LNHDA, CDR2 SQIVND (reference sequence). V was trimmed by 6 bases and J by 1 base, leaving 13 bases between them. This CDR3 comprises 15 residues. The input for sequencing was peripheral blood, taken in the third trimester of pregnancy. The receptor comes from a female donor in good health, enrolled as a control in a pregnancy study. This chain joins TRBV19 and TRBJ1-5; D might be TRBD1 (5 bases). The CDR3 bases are TGTGCCAGTAGGGTACAGGCTTCGAGCAATCAGCCCCAGCATTTT. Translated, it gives CASRVQASSNQPQHF.